The T cell receptor beta chain under discussion was sequenced for a study of T cells in localized non-small cell lung cancer. General observations from the study: A higher density of T cells in blood coincided with extended overall survival. Of the tissues analyzed, uninvolved adjacent lung showed maximal T cell clonality, greater than tumor.

The repertoire was sequenced with immunoSEQ multiplex PCR; TCRdb's copy has only in-frame clones and lacks some. The repertoire holds around 34,000 clones, with 93% as singletons. On this clone itself: Its antigen is unidentified.

The J segment lost 0 bases and the V segment lost 4 bases, leaving 13 bases of the junction unmatched. This CDR3 is 19 amino acids long. CDR1 and CDR2 from the germline V gene are SGHRS and YFSETQ. Material: peripheral blood, obtained before any cancer treatment. The source is a female donor of 60 years or more with stage I lung adenocarcinoma. The rearrangement joins TRBV5-1 to TRBJ2-6; the match to TRBD1 covers 7 bases. CDR3 sequence: CASSPRDRKTYSGANVLTF. The CDR3 DNA follows: TGCGCCAGCAGCCCACGGGACAGAAAAACTTACTCTGGGGCCAACGTCCTGACTTTC.